This paragraph covers one TCR beta chain sequence. A multiplex PCR was run with 60 Vbeta primers and 13 Jbeta primers. Method: immunoSEQ multiplex PCR; TCRdb's copy keeps in-frame clones and lacks some. The table has over 150,000 clones, more than 75% seen once. This sample stems from a study of cytomegalovirus exposure and HLA in healthy donors. Study context: As released early, the data held 75 million to 90 million unique TCRs from HLA-typed donors.

The germline gives CDR1 SNHLY, CDR2 FYNNEI. The CDR3 totals 13 residues. The ends lost 7 bases at V and 2 bases at J; junction bases unmatched: 3. Material: PBMCs. The clonotype was recovered from a man aged 30 to 39 in good health and CMV-seropositive. The chain carries TRBV2 and TRBJ2-7; 9 bases align to TRBD1. CDR3 region: CASTRDRAYEQYF. The CDR3, as DNA: TGTGCCAGCACTCGGGACAGGGCCTACGAGCAGTACTTC.